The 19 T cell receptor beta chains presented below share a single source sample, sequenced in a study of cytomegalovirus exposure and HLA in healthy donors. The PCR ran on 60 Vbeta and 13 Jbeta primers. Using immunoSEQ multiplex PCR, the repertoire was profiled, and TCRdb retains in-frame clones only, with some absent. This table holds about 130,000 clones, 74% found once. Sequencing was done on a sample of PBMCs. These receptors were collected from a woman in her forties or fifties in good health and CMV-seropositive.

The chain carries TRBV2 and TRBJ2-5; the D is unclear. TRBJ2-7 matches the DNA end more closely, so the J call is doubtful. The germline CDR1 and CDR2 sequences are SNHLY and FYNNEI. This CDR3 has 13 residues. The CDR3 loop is CASSVAATYEQYF. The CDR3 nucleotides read TGTGCCAGCAGTGTCGCTGCTACCTACGAGCAGTACTTC.

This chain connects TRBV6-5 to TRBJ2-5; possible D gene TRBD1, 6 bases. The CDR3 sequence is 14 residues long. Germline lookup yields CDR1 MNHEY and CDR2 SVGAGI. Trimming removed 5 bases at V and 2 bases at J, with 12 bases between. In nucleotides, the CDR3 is TGTGCCAGCAGTGAACAGGGCATACAAGAGACCCAGTACTTC. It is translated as CASSEQGIQETQYF.

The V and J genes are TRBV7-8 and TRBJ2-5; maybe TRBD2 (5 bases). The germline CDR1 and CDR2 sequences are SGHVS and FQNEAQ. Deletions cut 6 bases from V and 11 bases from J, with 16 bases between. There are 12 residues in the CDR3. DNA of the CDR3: TGTGCCAGCAGTCCAGGCGGGTGGGAGCAGTACTTC. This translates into CASSPGGWEQYF.

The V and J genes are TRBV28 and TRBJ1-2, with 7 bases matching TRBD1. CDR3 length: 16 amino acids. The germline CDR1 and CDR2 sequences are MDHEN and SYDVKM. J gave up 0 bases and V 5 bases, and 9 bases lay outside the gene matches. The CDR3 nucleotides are TGTGCCAGCAGTGATAGACAGGGACCCACTAACTATGGCTACACCTTC. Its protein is CASSDRQGPTNYGYTF.

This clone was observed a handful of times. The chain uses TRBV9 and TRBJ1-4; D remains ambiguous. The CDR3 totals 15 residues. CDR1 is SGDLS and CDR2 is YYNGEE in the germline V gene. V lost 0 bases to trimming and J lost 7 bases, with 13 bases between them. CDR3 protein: CASSVGNTQAEKLFF. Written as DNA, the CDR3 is TGTGCCAGCAGCGTAGGGAACACGCAGGCTGAAAAACTGTTTTTT.

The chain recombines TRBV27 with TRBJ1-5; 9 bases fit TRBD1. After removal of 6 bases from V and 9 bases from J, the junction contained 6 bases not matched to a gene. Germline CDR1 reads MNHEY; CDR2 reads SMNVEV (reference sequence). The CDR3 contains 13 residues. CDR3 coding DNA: TGTGCCAGCAGCCGGGACAGGGTAGGGCCCCAGCATTTT. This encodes CASSRDRVGPQHF.

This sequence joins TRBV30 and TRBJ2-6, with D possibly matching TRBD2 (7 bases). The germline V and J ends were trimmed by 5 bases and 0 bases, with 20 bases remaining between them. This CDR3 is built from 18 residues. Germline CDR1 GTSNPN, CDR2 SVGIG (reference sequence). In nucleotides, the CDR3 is TGTGCCTGGGGGGGGGCTTCCAGTGGGAGCTCTGGGGCCAACGTCCTGACTTTC. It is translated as CAWGGASSGSSGANVLTF.

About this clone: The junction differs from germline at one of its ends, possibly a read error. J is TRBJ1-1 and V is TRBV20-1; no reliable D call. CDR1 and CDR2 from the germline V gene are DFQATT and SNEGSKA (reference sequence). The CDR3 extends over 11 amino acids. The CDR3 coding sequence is TGCAGTGCCAGAGTAACCGGAGCGGCTTTCTTT. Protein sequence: CSARVTGAAFF.

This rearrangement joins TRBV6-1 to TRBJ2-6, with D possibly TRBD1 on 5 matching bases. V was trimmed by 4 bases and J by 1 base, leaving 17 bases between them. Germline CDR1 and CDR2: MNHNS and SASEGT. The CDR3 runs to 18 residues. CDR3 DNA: TGTGCCAGCAGTGCAAAGACAGAGTCCCCGTCTGGGGCCAACGTCCTGACTTTC. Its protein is CASSAKTESPSGANVLTF.

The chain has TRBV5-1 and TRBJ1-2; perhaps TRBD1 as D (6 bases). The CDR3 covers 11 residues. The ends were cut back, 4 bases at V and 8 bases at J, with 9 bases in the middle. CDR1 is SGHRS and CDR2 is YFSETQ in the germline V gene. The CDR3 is CASSEQGGYTF. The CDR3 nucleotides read TGCGCCAGCAGCGAGCAGGGGGGCTACACCTTC.

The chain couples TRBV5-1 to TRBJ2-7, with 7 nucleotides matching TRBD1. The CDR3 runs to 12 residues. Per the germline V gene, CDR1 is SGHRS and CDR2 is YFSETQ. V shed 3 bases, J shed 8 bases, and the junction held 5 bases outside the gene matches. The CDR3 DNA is TGCGCCAGCAGCTCTGGGGACAGTAAGCAGTACTTC. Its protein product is CASSSGDSKQYF.

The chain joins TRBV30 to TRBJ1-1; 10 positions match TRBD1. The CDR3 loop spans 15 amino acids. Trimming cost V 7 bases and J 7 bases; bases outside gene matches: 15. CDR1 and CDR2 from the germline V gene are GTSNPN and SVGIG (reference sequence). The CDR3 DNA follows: TGTGCCTTTTATCACCCGGGACAGGGGCCCCGTGAAGCTTTCTTT. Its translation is CAFYHPGQGPREAFF. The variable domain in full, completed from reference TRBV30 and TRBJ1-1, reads SQTIHQWPATLVQPVGSPLSLECTVEGTSNPNLYWYRQAAGRGLQLLFYSVGIGQISSEVPQNLSASRPQDRQFILSSKKLLLSDSGFYLCAFYHPGQGPREAFFGQGTRLTVV.

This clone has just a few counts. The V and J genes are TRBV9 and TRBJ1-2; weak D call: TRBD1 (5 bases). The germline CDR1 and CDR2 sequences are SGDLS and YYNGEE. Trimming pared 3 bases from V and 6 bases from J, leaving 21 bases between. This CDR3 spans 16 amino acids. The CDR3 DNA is TGTGCCAGCAGCGAGCGGGGGGGTGGGGGGAGGAATGGCTACACCTTC. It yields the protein CASSERGGGGRNGYTF.

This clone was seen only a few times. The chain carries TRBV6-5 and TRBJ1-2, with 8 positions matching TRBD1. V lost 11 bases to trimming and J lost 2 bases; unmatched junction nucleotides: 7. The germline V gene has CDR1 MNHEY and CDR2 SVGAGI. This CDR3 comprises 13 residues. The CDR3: CAARTGLNYGYTF. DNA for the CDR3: TGTGCCGCTCGGACAGGGTTAAACTATGGCTACACCTTC.

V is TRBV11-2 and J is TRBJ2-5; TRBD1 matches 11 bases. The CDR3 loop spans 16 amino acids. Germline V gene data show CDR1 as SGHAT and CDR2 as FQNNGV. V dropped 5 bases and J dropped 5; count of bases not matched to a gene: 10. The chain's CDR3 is CASSQGQGAGEETQYF. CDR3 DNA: TGTGCCAGCAGCCAAGGACAGGGGGCGGGGGAGGAGACCCAGTACTTC.

CDR3 in DNA: TGCGCCAGCACAGGGGGCAGGGGGGGCAATGAGCAGTTCTTC. Protein: CASTGGRGGNEQFF. The chain combines TRBV10-2 with TRBJ2-1, with D perhaps TRBD1 (8 bases). Germline V gene sequence: CDR1 WSHSY, CDR2 SAAADI. Trimming removed 7 bases from V and 6 bases from J, with 16 bases in between. This CDR3 has 14 residues.

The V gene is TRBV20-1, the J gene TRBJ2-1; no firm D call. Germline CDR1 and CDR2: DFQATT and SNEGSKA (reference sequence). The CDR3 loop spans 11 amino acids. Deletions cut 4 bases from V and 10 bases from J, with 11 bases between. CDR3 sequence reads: CSATRGAEQFF. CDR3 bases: TGCAGTGCTACCCGCGGTGCCGAGCAGTTCTTC.

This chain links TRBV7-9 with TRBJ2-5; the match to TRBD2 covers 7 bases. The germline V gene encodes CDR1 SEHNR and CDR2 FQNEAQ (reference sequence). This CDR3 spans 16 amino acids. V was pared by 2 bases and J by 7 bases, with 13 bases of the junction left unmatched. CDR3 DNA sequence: TGTGCCAGCAGCTTATGGGAGGGGCAGGGCGTAGGGACCCAGTACTTC. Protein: CASSLWEGQGVGTQYF.

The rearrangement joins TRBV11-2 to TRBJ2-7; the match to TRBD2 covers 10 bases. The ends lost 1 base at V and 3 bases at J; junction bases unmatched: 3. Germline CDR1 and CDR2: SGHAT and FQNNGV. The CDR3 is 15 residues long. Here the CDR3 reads CASSLGLAGVYEQYF. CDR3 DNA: TGTGCCAGCAGCTTAGGGCTAGCGGGGGTCTACGAGCAGTACTTC.